Listed below are T cell receptor beta chains from one sample, sequenced in a study of identical twins. Each CDR3 protein gets one entry after TCRdb re-called the 5' RACE reads with MiXCR. The sample lists about 1.7 million distinct CDR3 sequences, 25% to 35% seen once, with under 0.35% in the top ten. The sequencing sample was made of cord blood. The receptors were gathered from a newborn girl in good health. The CDR3 runs from the conserved cysteine through the conserved F or W. The order of the fields is D gene, V gene, clone size, J gene, CDR3 DNA, CDR3 protein. D genes are given only for firm matches. Not every row has a clone size; where given, it reads once, few, many or a size class.

-	TRBV11-3	few	TRBJ2-5	TGTGCCAGCAGCTCAGAACGGGCCCAAGAGACCCAGTACTTC	CASSSERAQETQYF
-	TRBV28	many	TRBJ1-6	TGTGCCAGCAGTTTGGGAAGTCTCAATTCACCCCTCCACTTT	CASSLGSLNSPLHF
-	TRBV13	-	TRBJ1-6	TGTGCCAGCAGCTTAGGGACGATTTCACCCCTCCACTTT	CASSLGTISPLHF
-	TRBV20-1	few	TRBJ1-5	TGCAGTGCTATCGCCAGGGAATGGGGTCAGCCCCAGCATTTT	CSAIAREWGQPQHF
TRBD2	TRBV7-2	-	TRBJ2-7	TGTGCCAGCAGCTTAGAAGGGACTAGCGGGTTCCACGAGCAGTACTTC	CASSLEGTSGFHEQYF
TRBD1	TRBV3-1	few	TRBJ2-7	TGTGCCAGCAGCCAAGCCCGGGACAGGTGGATCTACGAGCAGTACTTC	CASSQARDRWIYEQYF
-	TRBV7-2	few	TRBJ2-7	TGTGCCAGCAGCCGAGGGATTCTCTACGAGCAGTACTTC	CASSRGILYEQYF
-	TRBV12-5	-	TRBJ1-1	TGTGCTAGGAGCGTCGGCGGCGGGACTGAAGCTTTCTTT	CARSVGGGTEAFF
TRBD2	TRBV6-7	-	TRBJ2-7	TGTGCCAGCAGTTACTTCGGGGGGGAGACATACAATGAGCAGTACTTC	CASSYFGGETYNEQYF
-	TRBV20-1	-	TRBJ2-1	TGCAGTGCTAGGACAACTAGAGCCTCCTACAATGAGCAGTTCTTC	CSARTTRASYNEQFF
-	TRBV10-1	once	TRBJ2-5	TGCGCCAGCAGTGAGGGGGGGATCTCCTACAATGAGCAGTACTTC	CASSEGGISYNEQYF
TRBD2	TRBV10-3	few	TRBJ2-5	TGTGCCACCCGGACTAGCGGGACGAGAGAGACCCAGTACTTC	CATRTSGTRETQYF
TRBD2	TRBV20-1	-	TRBJ2-5	TGCAGTGCTATCCCGCTACTAGCGGGGGTTCAAGAGACCCAGTACTTC	CSAIPLLAGVQETQYF
TRBD1	TRBV7-9	-	TRBJ1-1	TGTGCCAGCGCAGGGACAGGGGTCGTTAACACTGAAGCTTTCTTT	CASAGTGVVNTEAFF
TRBD2	TRBV12-3/TRBV12-4	-	TRBJ2-4	TGTGCCAGCAGCCCTGGACTAGCGTCGGAAAACGTTCAGTACTTC	CASSPGLASENVQYF
-	TRBV6-5	-	TRBJ2-7	TGTGCCAGCAGTTACTCTCGCGGAGTCTCCTACGAGCAGTACTTC	CASSYSRGVSYEQYF
TRBD1	TRBV20-1	-	TRBJ2-3	TGCAGTGCTAGAGATATGGGACAGGGGAGAGATACGCAGTATTTT	CSARDMGQGRDTQYF
-	TRBV20-1	few	TRBJ1-4	TGCAGTGCTAGCGCCGTGACAACTAATGAAAAACTGTTTTTT	CSASAVTTNEKLFF